Listed below are T cell receptor beta chains from one sample, sequenced in a study of tumor-infiltrating lymphocytes in primary liver carcinoma. TCRdb fed the multiplex PCR reads into MiXCR, producing one record per CDR3 protein. The sample lists some 51,000 distinct CDR3 sequences; 60% to 75% were seen once. The specimen sequenced was liver tumor tissue from sampling region 3. The receptors were gathered from a man aged 40-49 years with primary liver carcinoma and hepatitis B virus infection. Both conserved end residues are part of each CDR3. The order of the fields is CDR3 protein, CDR3 DNA, D gene, J gene, V gene, clone size. A D gene is named only where the DNA matches it firmly. Size values are once, few and many counts, or a class for expanded clones, and some rows have none.

CDR3 protein: CASLSGTSGRYEQYF
CDR3 DNA: TGTGCCAGCCTCAGTGGGACTAGCGGGAGGTACGAGCAGTACTTC
D gene: TRBD2
J gene: TRBJ2-7
V gene: TRBV28
clone size: -

CDR3 protein: CASSQDIYNEQFF
CDR3 DNA: TGTGCCAGCAGTCAGGATATCTACAATGAGCAGTTCTTC
D gene: -
J gene: TRBJ2-1
V gene: TRBV6-1
clone size: -

CDR3 protein: CASSKLARGEDTQYF
CDR3 DNA: TGTGCCAGCAGTAAACTAGCGAGAGGAGAAGATACGCAGTATTTC
D gene: TRBD2
J gene: TRBJ2-3
V gene: TRBV12-3/TRBV12-4
clone size: -

CDR3 protein: CASSYSASGGGGQYF
CDR3 DNA: TGTGCCAGTAGTTACTCGGCTAGCGGTGGCGGAGGGCAGTACTTC
D gene: TRBD2
J gene: TRBJ2-7
V gene: TRBV6-2/TRBV6-3
clone size: -

CDR3 protein: CASSSAGTSDPLSYEQYF
CDR3 DNA: TGTGCCAGCAGCTCCGCCGGTACTAGCGACCCTCTCTCCTACGAGCAGTACTTC
D gene: TRBD2
J gene: TRBJ2-7
V gene: TRBV7-2
clone size: few

CDR3 protein: CASSQDQGGTGELFF
CDR3 DNA: TGCGCCAGCAGCCAAGATCAGGGGGGGACCGGGGAGCTGTTTTTT
D gene: -
J gene: TRBJ2-2
V gene: TRBV4-1
clone size: -

CDR3 protein: CASSHGLAGDATGELFF
CDR3 DNA: TGCGCCAGTAGCCATGGGCTAGCGGGAGATGCCACCGGGGAGCTGTTTTTT
D gene: TRBD2
J gene: TRBJ2-2
V gene: TRBV4-1
clone size: -

CDR3 protein: CARSLEEGAQYF
CDR3 DNA: TGTGCCCGCAGCTTAGAGGAAGGAGCCCAGTACTTC
D gene: -
J gene: TRBJ2-5
V gene: TRBV11-2
clone size: -

CDR3 protein: CASSLAGRTDTRELFF
CDR3 DNA: TGCGCCAGCAGCTTGGCCGGGCGTACGGACACCAGGGAGCTGTTTTTT
D gene: -
J gene: TRBJ2-2
V gene: TRBV5-1
clone size: once

CDR3 protein: CASSPPRGGNYEQYF
CDR3 DNA: TGTGCCAGCAGTCCCCCTCGCGGAGGGAATTACGAGCAGTACTTC
D gene: -
J gene: TRBJ2-7
V gene: TRBV28
clone size: many

CDR3 protein: CANSPVRGQIYEQYF
CDR3 DNA: TGTGCCAACAGCCCAGTCCGGGGCCAGATCTACGAGCAGTACTTC
D gene: -
J gene: TRBJ2-7
V gene: TRBV11-2
clone size: -

CDR3 protein: CAISGTPGISYNEQFF
CDR3 DNA: TGTGCCATCAGTGGGACGCCAGGGATCTCCTACAATGAGCAGTTCTTC
D gene: -
J gene: TRBJ2-1
V gene: TRBV10-3
clone size: -

CDR3 protein: CVSSSTRGRRYEQYF
CDR3 DNA: TGTGTCAGCAGCTCAACCAGGGGGAGAAGATACGAACAGTACTTC
D gene: TRBD1
J gene: TRBJ2-7
V gene: TRBV11-2
clone size: -

CDR3 protein: CASTGQYSNQPQHF
CDR3 DNA: TGTGCCAGCACCGGACAATATAGCAATCAGCCCCAGCATTTT
D gene: -
J gene: TRBJ1-5
V gene: TRBV2
clone size: -

CDR3 protein: CSAEITGVTETFF
CDR3 DNA: TGCAGCGCTGAAATTACAGGGGTCACTGAAACTTTCTTT
D gene: TRBD1
J gene: TRBJ1-1
V gene: TRBV29-1
clone size: -

CDR3 protein: CASRDRVFTGELFF
CDR3 DNA: TGCGCCAGCCGGGACAGGGTTTTCACCGGGGAGCTGTTTTTT
D gene: TRBD1
J gene: TRBJ2-2
V gene: TRBV4-1
clone size: -

CDR3 protein: CTCSLGVYGEGSPLHF
CDR3 DNA: TGTACTTGCAGCTTAGGGGTCTATGGAGAAGGTTCACCCCTCCACTTT
D gene: -
J gene: TRBJ1-6
V gene: TRBV11-2
clone size: -

CDR3 protein: CASSDGETGQETQYF
CDR3 DNA: TGTGCCAGCAGCGATGGGGAGACAGGGCAAGAGACCCAGTACTTC
D gene: TRBD1
J gene: TRBJ2-5
V gene: TRBV5-4
clone size: many

CDR3 protein: CASSLGWDTEAFF
CDR3 DNA: TGTGCCAGCAGCTTAGGGTGGGACACTGAAGCTTTCTTT
D gene: -
J gene: TRBJ1-1
V gene: TRBV7-9
clone size: many

CDR3 protein: CASSVVSADTQYF
CDR3 DNA: TGTGCCAGCAGCGTAGTTAGCGCAGATACGCAGTATTTT
D gene: -
J gene: TRBJ2-3
V gene: TRBV9
clone size: -